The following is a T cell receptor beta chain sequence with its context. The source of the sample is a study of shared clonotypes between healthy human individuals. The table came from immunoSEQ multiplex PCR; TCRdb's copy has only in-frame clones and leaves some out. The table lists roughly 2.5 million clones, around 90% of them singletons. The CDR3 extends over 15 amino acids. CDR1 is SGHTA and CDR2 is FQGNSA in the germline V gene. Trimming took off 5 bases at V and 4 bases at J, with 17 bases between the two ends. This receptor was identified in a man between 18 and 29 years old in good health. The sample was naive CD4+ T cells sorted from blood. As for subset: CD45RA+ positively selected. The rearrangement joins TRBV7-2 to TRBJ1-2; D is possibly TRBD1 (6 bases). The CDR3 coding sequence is TGTGCCAGCAGCGCCCCCGGGGGGCGCACCTATGGCTACACCTTC. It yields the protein CASSAPGGRTYGYTF.